Listed below are T cell receptor beta chains from one sample, sequenced in a study of glioma-infiltrating T cells. Using its own MiXCR run on the multiplex PCR reads, TCRdb lists one record per CDR3 protein. This table holds 95,000 to 150,000 distinct CDR3 sequences, about 23% found once. Source material: glioma tissue, nonneoplastic brain tissue, or PBMCs (not recorded which). These receptors originate from a human donor with low-grade glioma or glioblastoma, undergoing nonglioma brain surgery, or in good health (not recorded which). The CDR3 runs from the conserved cysteine through the conserved F or W. The D gene is left open where the match is weak. Where a row states a size, it is once, few, many or the class of an expanded clone; other rows omit it.

TRBJ2-6 TRBV12-3/TRBV12-4 . many 13 CASTRSGANVLTF TGTGCCAGCACGCGGTCTGGGGCCAACGTCCTGACTTTC
TRBJ2-4 TRBV2 . many 15 CASSEKGPNKNIQYF TGTGCCAGCAGTGAAAAGGGACCCAACAAAAACATTCAGTACTTC
TRBJ2-7 TRBV28 TRBD1 many 15 CASPYVGTEPYEQYF TGTGCCAGCCCATACGTTGGGACAGAACCCTACGAGCAGTACTTC
TRBJ2-7 TRBV19 . . 16 CASNSGLRSPSYEQYF TGTGCCAGTAACTCCGGACTCAGGTCCCCCTCCTACGAGCAGTACTTC
TRBJ2-7 TRBV4-1 . few 15 CASSQYRDGTYEQYF TGCGCCAGCAGCCAATACCGGGACGGTACCTACGAGCAGTACTTC
TRBJ2-1 TRBV29-1 TRBD1 . 18 CSVESGQGKQWANNEQFF TGCAGCGTTGAATCCGGACAGGGGAAGCAATGGGCTAACAATGAGCAGTTCTTC
TRBJ2-1 TRBV7-2 TRBD2 many 18 CASSLVLLAGGAYNEQFF TGTGCCAGCAGCTTAGTTTTACTAGCGGGAGGGGCCTACAATGAGCAGTTCTTC
TRBJ2-1 TRBV19 . many 13 CASSNGFYNEQFF TGTGCCAGTAGCAATGGGTTCTACAATGAGCAGTTCTTC
TRBJ1-1 TRBV6-2/TRBV6-3 TRBD1 . 15 CASSYRGRGDAEAFF TGTGCCAGCAGTTATAGGGGCAGGGGGGACGCTGAAGCTTTCTTT
TRBJ1-2 TRBV4-1 TRBD1 few 14 CASSQPDRDYGYTF TGCGCCAGCAGCCAGCCGGACAGGGACTATGGCTACACCTTC
TRBJ2-1 TRBV12-3/TRBV12-4 . many 18 CASSPSPWGRGRVNEQFF TGTGCCAGCAGCCCAAGTCCTTGGGGCAGGGGTAGGGTCAATGAGCAGTTCTTC
TRBJ2-5 TRBV6-1 TRBD1 many 13 CASRNGQEETQYF TGTGCCAGCAGGAATGGACAGGAAGAGACCCAGTACTTC
TRBJ2-7 TRBV5-1 . many 14 CASSLRTDTYEQYF TGCGCCAGCAGCTTAAGGACGGACACCTACGAGCAGTACTTC
TRBJ1-1 TRBV7-9 . many 16 CASRRGAPGGNTEAFF TGTGCCAGCCGTCGAGGGGCCCCGGGAGGGAACACTGAAGCTTTCTTT
TRBJ2-1 TRBV4-2 . many 17 CASSRDLGGRADNEQFF TGTGCCAGCAGCCGAGACCTAGGGGGACGGGCTGACAATGAGCAGTTCTTC
TRBJ2-3 TRBV18 . few 17 CASSPPAGQGTTDTQYF TGTGCCAGCTCACCACCGGCCGGCCAGGGAACCACAGATACGCAGTATTTT
TRBJ1-5 TRBV20-1 . many 15 CSARPTGDSNQPQHF TGCAGTGCTAGACCGACAGGAGATAGCAATCAGCCCCAGCATTTT
TRBJ2-1 TRBV10-3 TRBD2 . 18 CAISGSGGLAGVRDEQFF TGTGCCATCAGTGGGTCGGGGGGTCTTGCGGGAGTTCGCGATGAGCAGTTCTTC
TRBJ2-1 TRBV27 TRBD2 . 13 CASLAGVYNEQFF TGTGCCAGCCTAGCGGGAGTATACAATGAGCAGTTCTTC
TRBJ2-7 TRBV27 . many 15 CASSLSAGEIYEQYF TGTGCCAGCAGTTTATCAGCAGGGGAAATCTACGAGCAGTACTTC
TRBJ2-7 TRBV7-2 . many 14 CASSATGPGGEQYF TGTGCCAGCAGCGCCACAGGGCCCGGAGGCGAGCAGTACTTC
TRBJ2-1 TRBV7-6 . many 13 CASSLASYNEQFF TGTGCCAGCAGCTTGGCTAGCTACAATGAGCAGTTCTTC
TRBJ1-2 TRBV7-2 . many 16 CASSSRSGMANYGYTF TGTGCCAGCAGCTCCCGGTCAGGGATGGCTAACTATGGCTACACCTTC
TRBJ2-7 TRBV10-1 . . 13 CASSDARFHEQYF TGCGCCAGCAGTGATGCGCGGTTCCACGAGCAGTACTTC
TRBJ1-5 TRBV30 . . 13 CAWSLGGDQHQHF TGTGCCTGGAGTTTGGGGGGCGATCAGCACCAGCATTTT
TRBJ2-1 TRBV28 . many 15 CASRGWWERDNEQFF TGTGCCAGCAGGGGTTGGTGGGAGCGGGACAATGAGCAGTTCTTC
TRBJ2-5 TRBV28 . . 13 CASSPPGRGTEYF TGTGCCAGCAGTCCCCCGGGGAGGGGGACCGAGTACTTC
TRBJ1-1 TRBV7-9 . few 15 CASSLVSEGLTEAFF TGTGCCAGCAGCTTAGTCAGTGAGGGTTTGACTGAAGCTTTCTTT
TRBJ1-2 TRBV20-1 TRBD1 many 14 CSARSWDREDGYTF TGCAGTGCTAGATCCTGGGACAGGGAAGATGGCTACACCTTC
TRBJ2-1 TRBV6-1 TRBD2 many 16 CASSYFFWTSGYEQFF TGTGCCAGCAGTTATTTCTTTTGGACTAGCGGTTATGAGCAGTTCTTC
TRBJ2-7 TRBV20-1 . many 13 CSARGHSSYEQYF TGCAGTGCTAGAGGGCACAGCTCCTACGAGCAGTACTTC
TRBJ1-1 TRBV10-2 . few 13 CASSETKNTEAFF TGCGCCAGCAGTGAGACGAAGAACACTGAAGCTTTCTTT
TRBJ2-1 TRBV30 TRBD2 . 11 CTSGMGNEQFF TGTACTAGCGGGATGGGCAATGAGCAGTTCTTC
TRBJ2-2 TRBV4-1 TRBD1 many 14 CASSQYRGGRELFF TGCGCCAGCAGCCAATACAGGGGTGGGCGGGAGCTGTTTTTT
TRBJ2-1 TRBV20-1 . many 15 CSARDTSRGANEQFF TGCAGTGCTAGAGATACTAGCCGGGGGGCCAATGAGCAGTTCTTC
TRBJ2-5 TRBV3-1 . many 14 CASSQDLQSETQYF TGTGCCAGCAGCCAAGATCTACAGTCAGAGACCCAGTACTTC
TRBJ2-1 TRBV7-2 . many 12 CASSLFGGEQFF TGTGCCAGCAGCCTCTTTGGCGGGGAGCAGTTCTTC
TRBJ2-5 TRBV7-9 . many 12 CASSLYPGTQYF TGTGCCAGCAGCTTATACCCGGGGACCCAGTACTTC
TRBJ2-1 TRBV5-1 TRBD2 . 17 CASSSGLAGVLYNEQFF TGCGCCAGCAGCTCGGGACTAGCGGGAGTTCTTTACAATGAGCAGTTCTTC
TRBJ1-1 TRBV7-2 . many 14 CASSLRVRGTEAFF TGTGCCAGCAGCTTAAGGGTACGGGGAACTGAAGCTTTCTTT
TRBJ1-5 TRBV4-3 . many 18 CASSQDLSRDTSNQPQHF TGCGCCAGCAGCCAAGACCTCTCGCGAGACACAAGCAATCAGCCCCAGCATTTT
TRBJ2-5 TRBV3-1 . . 14 CAISITPAQETQYF TGTGCCATCAGCATCACCCCGGCCCAAGAGACCCAGTACTTC